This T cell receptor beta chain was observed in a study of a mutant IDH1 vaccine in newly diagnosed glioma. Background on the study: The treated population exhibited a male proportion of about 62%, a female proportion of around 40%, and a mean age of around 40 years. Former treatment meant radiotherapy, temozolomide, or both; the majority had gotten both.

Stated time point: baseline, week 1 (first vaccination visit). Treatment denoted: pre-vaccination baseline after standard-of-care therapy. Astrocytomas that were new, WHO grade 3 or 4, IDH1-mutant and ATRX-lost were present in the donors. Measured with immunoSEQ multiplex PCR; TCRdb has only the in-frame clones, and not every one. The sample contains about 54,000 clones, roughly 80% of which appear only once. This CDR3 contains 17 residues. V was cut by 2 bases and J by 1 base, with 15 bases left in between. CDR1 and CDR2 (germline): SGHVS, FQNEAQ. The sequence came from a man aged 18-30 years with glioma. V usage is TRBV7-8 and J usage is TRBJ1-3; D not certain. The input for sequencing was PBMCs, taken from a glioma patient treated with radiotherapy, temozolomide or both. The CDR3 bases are TGTGCCAGCAGCTTAAGCCACAGCAGAATTTCTGGAAACACCATATATTTT. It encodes CASSLSHSRISGNTIYF.